This entry lists 30 T cell receptor beta chains sequenced from one sample in a study of T cells in Graves' hyperthyroidism and ophthalmopathy (dated by TCRdb to between 2018 and 2021). Library creation used multiplex PCR. Sequenced on an Illumina HiSeq 2000. The TCR beta CDR3 regions were amplified from the RNA transcripts. A first-round RT-PCR of the TCR CDR3 used the HTBI primer set with the Qiagen OneStep RT-PCR kit. TCRdb's own reprocessing of the public reads used fastp at Q25 and MiXCR and kept productive beta chains. CDR3 protein sequences are deduplicated, and each keeps its most common genes and DNA. Recorded for this sample are hundreds of thousands of distinct CDR3 sequences; roughly 50% of them occurred a single time. The ten largest clones capture 8.2% of the sample. Sample: peripheral blood or thyroid tissue (not recorded which). These receptors were obtained from a woman under 30 with Graves' hyperthyroidism. Donor details come from another sample of the same person, matched by shared clones.

The V gene is TRBV6-1, the J gene TRBJ1-5, with 9 bases matching TRBD1. Germline CDR1 MNHNS, CDR2 SASEGT. The CDR3 has 13 residues. The junction had 4 bases not matched to a gene; V was cut back by 7 bases and J by 6 bases. CDR3 sequence: CASTRQGVQPQHF. Here the CDR3 DNA reads TGTGCCAGCACGCGACAGGGGGTTCAGCCCCAGCATTTT.

The chain employs TRBV29-1 and TRBJ1-4; 7 nucleotides match TRBD1. The junction had 3 bases not matched to a gene; V was cut back by 7 bases and J by 7 bases. CDR1 SQVTM and CDR2 ANQGSEA come from the germline V gene. This CDR3 is built from 11 residues. The CDR3 region has the DNA TGCAGCGCGTACAGGGGTGAAAAACTGTTTTTT. This encodes CSAYRGEKLFF.

In DNA, the CDR3 is TGTGCCAGCAGCTTATATCCAGGCAGTCAAGAGACCCAGTACTTC. This sequence encodes CASSLYPGSQETQYF. The chain employs TRBV7-3 and TRBJ2-5; D remains ambiguous. This CDR3 is built from 15 residues. Trimming cost V 2 bases and J 2 bases, with 12 bases left between them. Germline lookup yields CDR1 SGHTA and CDR2 FQGTGA.

This clonotype was picked up many times. The rearrangement links TRBV7-8 to TRBJ1-2; no definite D call. The V gene lost 5 bases and the J gene lost 3 bases, with 4 bases spanning the gap. Germline V gene data show CDR1 as SGHVS and CDR2 as FQNEAQ. This CDR3 has 11 residues. As DNA, the CDR3 is TGTGCCAGCAGCCAGGACTATGGCTACACCTTC. It specifies CASSQDYGYTF.

This chain connects TRBV24-1 to TRBJ2-7; no reliable D call. CDR1 and CDR2 (germline): KGHDR, SFDVKD. The CDR3 sequence is 12 residues long. The V gene lost 11 bases and the J gene lost 0 bases, with 10 bases spanning the gap. This CDR3 reads CASKGNSYEQYF. The CDR3, as DNA: TGTGCCAGCAAAGGGAACTCCTACGAGCAGTACTTC.

This clonotype has only a few counts. This chain uses TRBV20-1 with TRBJ1-4; tentative D call: TRBD1 (5 bases). Germline V gene lookup returns CDR1 DFQATT and CDR2 SNEGSKA (reference sequence). Trimming cost V 0 bases and J 8 bases, with 16 bases left between them. The CDR3 has 15 residues. The CDR3 DNA follows: TGCAGTGCTAGAGATAGGATTTTGGAGGGGGAAAAACTGTTTTTT. Its protein product is CSARDRILEGEKLFF.

This chain connects TRBV29-1 to TRBJ1-5; 8 bases fit TRBD1. Germline loops: CDR1 SQVTM, CDR2 ANQGSEA. This CDR3 contains 14 residues. The CDR3 loop is CSDPTGDSNQPQHF. CDR3 bases: TGCAGTGACCCGACAGGGGACAGCAATCAGCCCCAGCATTTT.

The J gene is TRBJ1-2, the V gene TRBV25-1; 8 nucleotides line up with TRBD1. The CDR3 runs to 17 residues. Losses at the gene ends were 6 bases for V and 0 bases for J; bases not matched to a gene: 12. Germline V gene lookup returns CDR1 MGHDK and CDR2 SYGVNS. CDR3 in DNA: TGTGCCAGCAGCGACTCTGACAGGGGCATTTCTAACTATGGCTACACCTTC. This sequence encodes CASSDSDRGISNYGYTF.

V usage is TRBV2 and J usage is TRBJ1-6; 7 bases agree with TRBD1. CDR1 is SNHLY, CDR2 FYNNEI, per germline. With V trimmed by 2 bases and J by 7 bases, 11 bases remained unmatched. The CDR3 totals 17 residues. CDR3 loop: CASSEKPWTGTNSPLHF. DNA of the CDR3: TGTGCCAGCAGTGAAAAGCCTTGGACAGGAACAAATTCACCCCTCCACTTT. The full variable domain, completed using reference TRBV2 and TRBJ1-6, is EPEVTQTPSHQVTQMGQEVILRCVPISNHLYFYWYRQILGQKVEFLVSFYNNEISEKSEIFDDQFSVERPDGSNFTLKIRSTKLEDSAMYFCASSEKPWTGTNSPLHFGNGTRLTVT.

As for this clonotype: The junction departs from germline at one end; a sequencing error may be responsible. V and J are TRBV24-1 and TRBJ2-5; possibly TRBD2 for D (5 bases). Per germline, CDR1 KGHDR and CDR2 SFDVKD. This CDR3 has 12 amino acids. The CDR3 region is CASSDGEETQYF. The CDR3 DNA sequence: TGTGCCAGCAGTGACGGGGAAGAGACCCAGTACTTC.

V gene TRBV7-9 combines with J gene TRBJ2-3; D is possibly TRBD2 (5 bases). With 1 base removed from V and 6 bases from J, the gap between germline ends came to 11 bases. This CDR3 region has 14 residues. Germline lookup yields CDR1 SEHNR and CDR2 FQNEAQ (reference sequence). Written as DNA, the CDR3 is TGTGCCAGCAGCTTAGTTGAGGGAAGGGATACGCAGTATTTT. This translates into CASSLVEGRDTQYF.

This clonotype was detected a few times. This rearrangement joins TRBV7-9 to TRBJ2-7; 8 nucleotides agree with TRBD2. Germline V CDR1 and CDR2: SEHNR, FQNEAQ (reference sequence). The CDR3 runs 16 residues. V shed 3 bases and J 3 bases; nucleotides not matched to a gene: 10. Here the CDR3 DNA reads TGTGCCAGCAGCTTCTCAGTAGCGGGGACCTTCTACGAGCAGTACTTC. It specifies CASSFSVAGTFYEQYF.

At least ten counts were recorded for this clonotype. The junction shows a germline mismatch at one end, possibly a read error. This sequence joins TRBV2 and TRBJ1-2, with TRBD1 identical over 9 bases. The CDR3 spans 14 residues. The germline gives CDR1 SNHLY, CDR2 FYNNEI. CDR3 coding DNA: TGTGCCAGCACTGAACTGGGACAGGGCCATGGCTACACCTTC. This encodes CASTELGQGHGYTF.

This chain joins TRBV29-1 and TRBJ2-7; D may be TRBD1 or TRBD2 (5 bases each). Germline loops: CDR1 SQVTM, CDR2 ANQGSEA. This CDR3 spans 14 amino acids. V was pared by 4 bases and J by 0 bases, with 13 bases between. This CDR3 is CSVVSGDGSYEQYF. CDR3 nucleotides: TGCAGCGTTGTTTCCGGGGACGGCTCCTACGAGCAGTACTTC.

This clonotype was picked up many times. The rearrangement joins TRBV7-6 to TRBJ2-7; D uncertain. Deletions cut 4 bases from V and 3 bases from J, with 13 bases between. Per germline, CDR1 SGHVS and CDR2 FNYEAQ. CDR3 length: 14 amino acids. CDR3 sequence (DNA): TGTGCCAGCAGCTCCCCGTCGCGAAGCTACGAGCAGTACTTC. Protein sequence: CASSSPSRSYEQYF. Full variable domain (remainder filled in from reference TRBV7-6 and TRBJ2-7): GAGVSQSPRYKVTKRGQDVALRCDPISGHVSLYWYRQALGQGPEFLTYFNYEAQQDKSGLPNDRFSAERPEGSISTLTIQRTEQRDSAMYRCASSSPSRSYEQYFGPGTRLTVT.

This chain connects TRBV29-1 to TRBJ2-7; 8 bases agree with TRBD1. Germline-derived CDR1 and CDR2 are SQVTM and ANQGSEA. Trimming took 3 bases from V and 4 from J; bases not matched to a gene: 8. This CDR3 comprises 14 residues. CDR3 sequence reads: CSVDGAGGGYEQYF. The DNA of the CDR3 is TGCAGCGTTGATGGGGCAGGGGGCGGTTACGAGCAGTACTTC.

This clonotype has only a few counts. The genes are TRBV19 and TRBJ1-2; D might be TRBD1 (6 bases). The V and J ends lost 6 bases and 2 bases respectively, with 13 bases between them. In germline, CDR1 is LNHDA, CDR2 SQIVND (reference sequence). This CDR3 region has 14 residues. The DNA for the CDR3 is TGTGCCAGTAGGACCGGGACATCAAACTATGGCTACACCTTC. As protein: CASRTGTSNYGYTF. The full variable domain, rest sourced from reference TRBV19 and TRBJ1-2, is DGGITQSPKYLFRKEGQNVTLSCEQNLNHDAMYWYRQDPGQGLRLIYYSQIVNDFQKGDIAEGYSVSREKKESFPLTVTSAQKNPTAFYLCASRTGTSNYGYTFGSGTRLTVV.

As for this clonotype: This could be a read error, since a much larger clone is one nucleotide away. V and J are TRBV7-9 and TRBJ1-4, with 7 bases matching TRBD1. Germline V gives CDR1 SEHNR, CDR2 FQNEAQ (reference sequence). This CDR3 region has 14 residues. The CDR3 DNA follows: TGTGCCAGCAGCTTAGCGGGGGACAGTGAAAAACTGGTTTTT. Translating gives CASSLAGDSEKLVF.

The J gene is TRBJ1-2, the V gene TRBV20-1; 9 positions match TRBD1. J was trimmed by 3 bases and V by 1 base; bases with no gene match: 6. This CDR3 contains 15 residues. Germline V gives CDR1 DFQATT, CDR2 SNEGSKA (reference sequence). CDR3 loop: CSARGTGVGDYGYTF. In nucleotides, the CDR3 is TGCAGTGCTAGAGGGACAGGGGTAGGGGACTATGGCTACACCTTC.

This clonotype has just a few counts. The chain recombines TRBV7-9 with TRBJ2-7, with 9 positions matching TRBD2. V shed 0 bases and J 3 bases; nucleotides not matched to a gene: 15. This CDR3 has 19 amino acids. Germline-derived CDR1 and CDR2 are SEHNR and FQNEAQ (reference sequence). CDR3: CASSLASTAPGTSNYEQYF. DNA of the CDR3: TGTGCCAGCAGCTTAGCATCAACCGCCCCCGGGACTAGCAACTACGAGCAGTACTTC.

This clonotype was seen a single time. This chain uses TRBV5-1 with TRBJ1-4; TRBD1 aligns across 7 bases. Germline V CDR1 and CDR2: SGHRS, YFSETQ. With V trimmed by 4 bases and J by 8 bases, 17 bases remained unmatched. The CDR3 is made up of 17 amino acids. The DNA for the CDR3 is TGCGCCAGCAGCACATCGCCCAGACAGGGTCGGGGGGAAAAACTGTTTTTT. Translated, it gives CASSTSPRQGRGEKLFF.

This clonotype was found many times. The genes are TRBV14 and TRBJ1-2; the match to TRBD1 covers 7 bases. V was pared by 0 bases and J by 7 bases, with 5 bases of the junction left unmatched. This CDR3 has 14 residues. Per germline, CDR1 SGHDN and CDR2 FVKESK. As DNA, the CDR3 is TGTGCCAGCAGCCAAGATTCGACAGGGTCTGGCTACACCTTC. It yields the protein CASSQDSTGSGYTF.

Here the CDR3 DNA reads TGCGCCAGCAGCCAAGAGGGTCTAGCGGGAGTAAAAGAGACCCAGTACTTC. Encoded protein: CASSQEGLAGVKETQYF. The chain couples TRBV4-1 to TRBJ2-5; TRBD2 matches at 10 bases. The CDR3 consists of 17 residues. Germline lookup yields CDR1 MGHRA and CDR2 YSYEKL. J lost 3 bases, V lost 0 bases, and 7 bases had no gene match.

This clonotype has just one count. An end of the junction does not agree with germline; a read error may underlie this. The chain employs TRBV2 and TRBJ2-7, with TRBD2 matching 7 bases. This CDR3 region has 15 residues. Germline CDR1 and CDR2: SNHLY and FYNNEI. CDR3 region: CASTQAGEPPYEQYF. DNA for the CDR3: TGCGCCAGCACCCAGGCGGGGGAGCCCCCCTACGAGCAGTACTTC.

About this clonotype: A much bigger clone sits one base away, suggesting this may be a read error. The chain employs TRBV24-1 and TRBJ1-2; 8 nucleotides align to TRBD1. In germline, CDR1 is KGHDR, CDR2 SFDVKD. This CDR3 is built from 14 residues. In DNA form, the CDR3 reads TGTGCCGCCAGTGAAGGACAGGGAGGCTATGGCTACACCTTC. It specifies CAASEGQGGYGYTF.

This chain links TRBV24-1 with TRBJ2-4, with 10 bases lining up with TRBD1. The CDR3 contains 16 residues. Germline V gene lookup returns CDR1 KGHDR and CDR2 SFDVKD. V was pared by 4 bases and J by 1 base, with 3 bases of the junction left unmatched. CDR3 region: CATSEGQGSAKNIQYF. Written as DNA, the CDR3 is TGTGCCACCAGTGAGGGACAGGGGTCCGCCAAAAACATTCAGTACTTC.

This clonotype was seen only a few times. The chain recombines TRBV3-1 with TRBJ2-5; D call uncertain. The CDR3 length is 14 residues. Trimming stripped 3 bases from V and 1 base from J, with 9 bases between. Looked up from germline, CDR1 is LGHDT and CDR2 is YNNKEL (reference sequence). The CDR3 is CASSQTQLQETQYF. The CDR3 DNA sequence: TGTGCCAGCAGCCAGACACAACTCCAAGAGACCCAGTACTTC.

This clonotype was recorded a few times. This sequence joins TRBV20-1 and TRBJ1-4, with no clear D. Germline-derived CDR1 and CDR2 are DFQATT and SNEGSKA (reference sequence). The CDR3 has 14 residues. Trimming stripped 3 bases from V and 0 bases from J, with 8 bases between. The CDR3 DNA follows: TGCAGTGCTAGGTGGGGTGCAACTAATGAAAAACTGTTTTTT. This gives the protein CSARWGATNEKLFF.

The chain employs TRBV29-1 and TRBJ2-2; 9 nucleotides align to TRBD2. The germline V gene has CDR1 SQVTM and CDR2 ANQGSEA. The CDR3 runs 15 residues. The junction had 7 bases not matched to a gene; V was cut back by 4 bases and J by 4 bases. CDR3 sequence: CSVAPSGMGTGELFF. In DNA, the CDR3 is TGCAGCGTTGCGCCTAGCGGGATGGGCACCGGGGAGCTGTTTTTT.

The sample holds many counts of this clonotype. The V gene is TRBV7-9, the J gene TRBJ1-2, with D perhaps matching TRBD1 (6 bases). Looked up from germline, CDR1 is SEHNR and CDR2 is FQNEAQ (reference sequence). The V gene lost 5 bases and the J gene lost 4 bases, with 17 bases spanning the gap. CDR3 length equals 15 residues. The CDR3 sequence is CASSPSRTVRYGYTF. In DNA form, the CDR3 reads TGTGCCAGCAGCCCTTCTAGGACAGTACGCTATGGCTACACCTTC.